The clone carrying this TCR beta chain was counted at least ten times. Its antigen is unidentified. Quantitative 5'-RACE was performed with molecular barcodes, and it yielded the TCR beta libraries. TCRdb processed the 5' RACE reads anew with MiXCR; each CDR3 protein has one entry. The repertoire holds about 240,000 distinct CDR3 sequences, with around 9.1% as singletons. The CDR3 covers 16 residues. Germline V lookup: CDR1 SGHRS, CDR2 YFSETQ. V was cut by 1 base and J by 1 base, with 9 bases left in between. The entry originates in a study of CD8 T cells in ankylosing spondylitis. Study outcomes and limitations: Significant enrichment of disease-linked clones was reportedly seen in matched ankylosing spondylitis synovial fluid. Disease-linked clones were found to be CD8+ and relatively rare in peripheral blood.

Material for sequencing was blood, either unsorted or a sorted T cell fraction (not recorded which). The receptor was isolated from a male donor with ankylosing spondylitis or in good health (not recorded which). J is TRBJ2-6 and V is TRBV5-1; D remains unclear. The CDR3 DNA reads TGCGCCAGCAGCTTGCTTAGGGATTCTGGGGCCAACGTCCTGACTTTC. The encoded protein is CASSLLRDSGANVLTF.